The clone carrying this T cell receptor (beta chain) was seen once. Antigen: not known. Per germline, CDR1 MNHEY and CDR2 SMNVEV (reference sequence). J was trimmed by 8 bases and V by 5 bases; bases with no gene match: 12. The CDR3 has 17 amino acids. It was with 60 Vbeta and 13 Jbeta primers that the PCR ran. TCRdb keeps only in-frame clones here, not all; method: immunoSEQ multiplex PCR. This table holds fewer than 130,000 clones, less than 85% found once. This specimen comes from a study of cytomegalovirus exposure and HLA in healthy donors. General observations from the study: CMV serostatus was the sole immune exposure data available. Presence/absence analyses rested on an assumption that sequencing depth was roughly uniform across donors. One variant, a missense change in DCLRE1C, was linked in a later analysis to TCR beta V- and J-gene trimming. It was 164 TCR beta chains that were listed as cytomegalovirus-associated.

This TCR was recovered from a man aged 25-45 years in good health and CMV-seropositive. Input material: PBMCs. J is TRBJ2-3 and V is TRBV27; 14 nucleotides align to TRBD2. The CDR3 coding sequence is TGTGCCAGCAGTCCAAGACTAGCGGGGGGGCCAAGGGGTACGCAGTATTTT. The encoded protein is CASSPRLAGGPRGTQYF.